This T cell receptor beta chain was profiled in a study of radiation and T cells in renal cell carcinoma. Study findings and constraints: No pretreatment tumor biopsies were available for baseline clonotypes. From baseline, blood top tumor clonotypes peaked at 2 weeks post-radiation.

CDR3 length: 15 amino acids. The germline V and J ends were trimmed by 4 bases and 2 bases, with 14 bases remaining between them. Germline V gene data show CDR1 as MNHNY and CDR2 as SVGAGI (reference sequence). In regard to this clone: What it binds is unknown.

Time point in this sample: baseline pretreatment blood. This sample's treatment: 15 Gy SBRT to primary tumor, nephrectomy 4 weeks later. After SBRT, blood was collected at 2 and 4 weeks, plus baseline. The tumor was a clear cell renal cell carcinoma. Profiling relied on immunoSEQ multiplex PCR, and the TCRdb table lists in-frame clones only, not all of them. This table has 95,000 or so clones, 80% to 90% appearing once. The chain combines TRBV6-6 with TRBJ2-5; D call uncertain. The sample here was blood, taken from a patient whose treatment included radiotherapy and nephrectomy. This TCR was recovered from a man in his fifties with renal cell carcinoma. CDR3 DNA: TGTGCCAGCAGTTCCCCCTCGGAACTACAAGAGACCCAGTACTTC. It specifies CASSSPSELQETQYF.